The 8 T cell receptor beta chains presented below share a single source sample, sequenced in a study of CD8 T cells in ankylosing spondylitis. TCRdb reprocessed the 5' RACE reads with MiXCR, giving one entry per CDR3 protein. The data contain about 140,000 distinct CDR3 sequences, 25% to 35% of them singletons. The material sequenced was synovial fluid, either unsorted or a sorted T cell fraction (not recorded which). The receptor source for this set is a male donor with ankylosing spondylitis.

The chain uses TRBV12-3 or TRBV12-4 and TRBJ1-5; D is unclear. V was pared by 3 bases and J by 5 bases, with 5 bases between. CDR3 size: 12 residues. CDR3 loop: CASSFPYQPQHF. CDR3 nucleotides: TGTGCCAGCAGTTTTCCATATCAGCCCCAGCATTTT.

The CDR3 DNA reads TGTGCCATCGCTAAATTCCGGGACAGGGACTACGAGCAGTACTTC. Translated: CAIAKFRDRDYEQYF. This chain joins TRBV10-3 and TRBJ2-7; 9 bases match TRBD1. Trimming cost V 8 bases and J 3 bases; bases outside gene matches: 11. CDR1 and CDR2 from the germline V gene are ENHRY and SYGVKD. There are 15 residues in the CDR3.

The chain couples TRBV7-9 to TRBJ1-3; D unclear. Trimming pared 5 bases from V and 3 bases from J, leaving 11 bases between. This CDR3 region has 14 residues. The germline gives CDR1 SEHNR, CDR2 FQNEAQ (reference sequence). As DNA, the CDR3 is TGTGCCAGCAGCGTAAACACAGTTGGAAACACCATATATTTT. Its translation: CASSVNTVGNTIYF.

The V gene is TRBV11-3, the J gene TRBJ1-1; tentatively, D is TRBD1 (5 bases). The ends were cut back, 5 bases at V and 0 bases at J, with 10 bases in the middle. The CDR3 is 14 residues long. Germline V gives CDR1 SGHNT, CDR2 YENEEA. The chain's CDR3 is CASSKKQVNTEAFF. DNA of the CDR3: TGTGCCAGCAGCAAAAAACAGGTGAACACTGAAGCTTTCTTT.

This clonotype has only a few counts. This rearrangement joins TRBV10-3 to TRBJ2-7, with 9 positions matching TRBD1. Germline V gene sequence: CDR1 ENHRY, CDR2 SYGVKD. The ends lost 9 bases at V and 5 bases at J; junction bases unmatched: 8. CDR3 length equals 13 residues. The CDR3 reads CAITQGAGDEQYF. CDR3 bases: TGTGCCATTACACAGGGGGCCGGGGACGAGCAGTACTTC.

This rearrangement joins TRBV9 to TRBJ2-1, with TRBD1 matching 7 bases. With V trimmed by 2 bases and J by 1 base, 3 bases remained unmatched. CDR1 and CDR2 (germline): SGDLS, YYNGEE. CDR3 length equals 15 residues. In DNA form, the CDR3 reads TGTGCCAGCAGCGTGAGACAGGGTTCCTACAATGAGCAGTTCTTC. This translates into CASSVRQGSYNEQFF.

This clonotype has at least ten counts. This chain connects TRBV5-1 to TRBJ2-1; D may be TRBD2 (6 bases). The CDR3 covers 15 residues. CDR1 and CDR2 (germline): SGHRS, YFSETQ. Trimming cost V 0 bases and J 5 bases, with 12 bases left between them. The CDR3 bases are TGCGCCAGCAGCTTGGAATTTGGGACTCACAATGAGCAGTTCTTC. Amino acids: CASSLEFGTHNEQFF. The complete variable domain, with remaining parts taken from reference TRBV5-1 and TRBJ2-1, reads KAGVTQTPRYLIKTRGQQVTLSCSPISGHRSVSWYQQTPGQGLQFLFEYFSETQRNKGNFPGRFSGRQFSNSRSEMNVSTLELGDSALYLCASSLEFGTHNEQFFGPGTRLTVL.

This chain connects TRBV20-1 to TRBJ2-3, with a possible D match to TRBD2 (5 bases). V lost 3 bases and J 4 bases, leaving 11 bases between the germline ends. The CDR3 consists of 13 residues. Germline lookup yields CDR1 DFQATT and CDR2 SNEGSKA (reference sequence). The CDR3 spells CSASRTAADTQYF. The CDR3 coding sequence is TGCAGTGCTAGTCGAACAGCGGCAGATACGCAGTATTTT.